These T cell receptor beta chains were read from a single sample in a study of blood T cell repertoires in COVID-19. This table comes from immunoSEQ multiplex PCR, and its TCRdb copy is limited to in-frame clones, with some not included. The repertoire holds under 200,000 clones, with roughly 90% as singletons. Sequencing used PBMCs or T cells enriched from blood (not recorded which). The receptor source for this set is a woman in her fifties or sixties who had recovered from COVID-19. The CDR3 runs from the conserved cysteine through the conserved F or W. D genes are given only for firm matches. Clone size, where shown, is once, few, many, or a class for clones that have expanded.

d_call j_call clone_size v_call cdr3_aa cdr3_nt
. TRBJ2-1 . TRBV5-3 CARSLYREDRWNEQFF TGTGCCAGAAGCTTGTACAGGGAAGATAGGTGGAATGAGCAGTTCTTC
TRBD2 TRBJ2-1 . TRBV7-8 CASSLERGGNEQFF TGTGCCAGCAGCTTAGAACGGGGGGGGAATGAGCAGTTCTTC
. TRBJ1-5 once TRBV19 CASSILAGNQPQHF TGTGCCAGTAGTATTCTGGCGGGCAATCAGCCCCAGCATTTT
. TRBJ1-1 . TRBV27 CASSGILTGGTEAFF TGTGCCAGCAGTGGTATTCTCACCGGGGGCACTGAAGCTTTCTTT
. TRBJ2-7 . TRBV25-1 CASSAQGTEQYF TGTGCCAGCAGTGCCCAGGGTACCGAGCAGTACTTC
. TRBJ1-4 . TRBV18 CASSPSGRTNEKLFF TGTGCCAGCTCACCGTCCGGGAGGACTAATGAAAAACTGTTTTTT
. TRBJ1-2 . TRBV5-1 CASSLEVTVNYGYTF TGCGCCAGCAGCTTGGAGGTGACAGTTAACTATGGCTACACCTTC
. TRBJ1-2 . TRBV19 CASSIAGDERGYTF TGTGCCAGTAGTATCGCGGGGGATGAGCGTGGCTACACCTTC
. TRBJ1-2 . TRBV10-3 CAISESPTGHNYGYTF TGTGCCATCAGTGAGTCGCCCACGGGACACAACTATGGCTACACCTTC
. TRBJ1-3 . TRBV19 CASRPRDFGNTIYF TGTGCCAGTAGACCACGGGACTTTGGAAACACCATATATTTT
TRBD1 TRBJ1-2 . TRBV19 CASSPRDRASGYTF TGTGCCAGTAGTCCGCGGGACAGGGCAAGTGGCTACACCTTC
. TRBJ2-2 . TRBV5-1 CASSLRESTGELFF TGCGCCAGCAGCTTGCGAGAGTCCACCGGGGAGCTGTTTTTT
. TRBJ1-3 . TRBV9 CASSVESSGNTIYF TGTGCCAGCAGCGTAGAGAGCTCTGGAAACACCATATATTTT
. TRBJ2-7 . TRBV6-5 CASRGTYEQYF TGTGCCAGCAGGGGCACCTACGAGCAGTACTTC
. TRBJ1-1 . TRBV6-4 CASSDGGPEAFF TGTGCCAGCAGTGACGGTGGGCCTGAAGCTTTCTTT
. TRBJ2-2 . TRBV5-1 CASTHGGLSTGELFF TGCGCCAGCACACATGGCGGGCTGTCGACCGGGGAGCTGTTTTTT
. TRBJ1-2 . TRBV6-5 CASSYGNRQLYGYTF TGTGCCAGCAGTTATGGCAACAGGCAACTCTATGGCTACACCTTC
. TRBJ2-2 . TRBV19 CATPSGVNTGELFF TGTGCCACCCCGTCGGGGGTTAACACCGGGGAGCTGTTTTTT
TRBD2 TRBJ2-2 . TRBV15 CATSPGLANTGELFF TGTGCCACCAGCCCTGGACTAGCGAACACCGGGGAGCTGTTTTTT
. TRBJ1-2 . TRBV7-9 CASSLDAGANYGYTF TGTGCCAGCAGCTTAGATGCAGGGGCTAACTATGGCTACACCTTC
TRBD2 TRBJ2-1 . TRBV9 CASSVGGGMRGNEQFF TGTGCCAGCAGCGTAGGCGGGGGGATGCGAGGCAATGAGCAGTTCTTC
TRBD1 TRBJ1-5 . TRBV19 CASSIGRGHQPQHF TGTGCCAGTAGTATCGGCAGGGGGCATCAGCCCCAGCATTTT
TRBD1 TRBJ2-1 . TRBV6-2/TRBV6-3 CASSYLKTGLGNEQFF TGTGCCAGCAGTTACTTAAAGACAGGGTTGGGGAATGAGCAGTTCTTC
. TRBJ1-6 . TRBV5-1 CASSNAGFDSPLHF TGCGCCAGCAGCAATGCAGGGTTTGATTCACCCCTCCACTTT
. TRBJ2-6 . TRBV18 CASSPQANGANVLTF TGTGCCAGCTCACCGCAGGCGAATGGGGCCAACGTCCTGACTTTC
TRBD2 TRBJ2-5 . TRBV5-1 CASSLAGLAGQETQYF TGCGCCAGCAGCTTGGCGGGACTAGCGGGCCAAGAGACCCAGTACTTC
. TRBJ1-2 . TRBV25-1 CASSELSGYTF TGTGCCAGCAGTGAACTATCGGGCTACACCTTC
. TRBJ2-3 . TRBV7-2 CASSLEASAADTQYF TGTGCCAGCAGCTTAGAGGCTAGCGCGGCAGATACGCAGTATTTT
TRBD1 TRBJ1-5 . TRBV2 CASSGGQGLRGPQHF TGTGCCAGCAGTGGCGGACAGGGTTTGAGGGGGCCCCAGCATTTT
. TRBJ2-4 . TRBV6-2/TRBV6-3 CASSYSGAPAKNIQYF TGTGCCAGCAGTTACTCGGGAGCCCCAGCCAAAAACATTCAGTACTTC
TRBD1 TRBJ1-4 . TRBV19 CASSPGGADEKLFF TGTGCCAGTAGTCCAGGGGGCGCGGATGAAAAACTGTTTTTT
TRBD2 TRBJ2-3 . TRBV5-1 CASSPRTSGSRTDTQYF TGCGCCAGCAGCCCTAGGACTAGCGGGAGTCGCACAGATACGCAGTATTTT
. TRBJ2-3 . TRBV11-2 CASSSRITDTQYF TGTGCCAGCAGCTCGCGGATCACAGATACGCAGTATTTT
. TRBJ1-6 . TRBV19 CAASTGGTVNSPLHF TGTGCCGCGTCGACCGGTGGGACTGTTAATTCACCCCTCCACTTT
. TRBJ1-1 . TRBV18 CASSLLQGSNTEAFF TGTGCCAGCTCACTACTACAGGGCTCGAACACTGAAGCTTTCTTT
TRBD1 TRBJ2-5 . TRBV5-1 CASSTGGYRETQYF TGCGCCAGCAGTACAGGGGGCTATCGGGAGACCCAGTACTTC